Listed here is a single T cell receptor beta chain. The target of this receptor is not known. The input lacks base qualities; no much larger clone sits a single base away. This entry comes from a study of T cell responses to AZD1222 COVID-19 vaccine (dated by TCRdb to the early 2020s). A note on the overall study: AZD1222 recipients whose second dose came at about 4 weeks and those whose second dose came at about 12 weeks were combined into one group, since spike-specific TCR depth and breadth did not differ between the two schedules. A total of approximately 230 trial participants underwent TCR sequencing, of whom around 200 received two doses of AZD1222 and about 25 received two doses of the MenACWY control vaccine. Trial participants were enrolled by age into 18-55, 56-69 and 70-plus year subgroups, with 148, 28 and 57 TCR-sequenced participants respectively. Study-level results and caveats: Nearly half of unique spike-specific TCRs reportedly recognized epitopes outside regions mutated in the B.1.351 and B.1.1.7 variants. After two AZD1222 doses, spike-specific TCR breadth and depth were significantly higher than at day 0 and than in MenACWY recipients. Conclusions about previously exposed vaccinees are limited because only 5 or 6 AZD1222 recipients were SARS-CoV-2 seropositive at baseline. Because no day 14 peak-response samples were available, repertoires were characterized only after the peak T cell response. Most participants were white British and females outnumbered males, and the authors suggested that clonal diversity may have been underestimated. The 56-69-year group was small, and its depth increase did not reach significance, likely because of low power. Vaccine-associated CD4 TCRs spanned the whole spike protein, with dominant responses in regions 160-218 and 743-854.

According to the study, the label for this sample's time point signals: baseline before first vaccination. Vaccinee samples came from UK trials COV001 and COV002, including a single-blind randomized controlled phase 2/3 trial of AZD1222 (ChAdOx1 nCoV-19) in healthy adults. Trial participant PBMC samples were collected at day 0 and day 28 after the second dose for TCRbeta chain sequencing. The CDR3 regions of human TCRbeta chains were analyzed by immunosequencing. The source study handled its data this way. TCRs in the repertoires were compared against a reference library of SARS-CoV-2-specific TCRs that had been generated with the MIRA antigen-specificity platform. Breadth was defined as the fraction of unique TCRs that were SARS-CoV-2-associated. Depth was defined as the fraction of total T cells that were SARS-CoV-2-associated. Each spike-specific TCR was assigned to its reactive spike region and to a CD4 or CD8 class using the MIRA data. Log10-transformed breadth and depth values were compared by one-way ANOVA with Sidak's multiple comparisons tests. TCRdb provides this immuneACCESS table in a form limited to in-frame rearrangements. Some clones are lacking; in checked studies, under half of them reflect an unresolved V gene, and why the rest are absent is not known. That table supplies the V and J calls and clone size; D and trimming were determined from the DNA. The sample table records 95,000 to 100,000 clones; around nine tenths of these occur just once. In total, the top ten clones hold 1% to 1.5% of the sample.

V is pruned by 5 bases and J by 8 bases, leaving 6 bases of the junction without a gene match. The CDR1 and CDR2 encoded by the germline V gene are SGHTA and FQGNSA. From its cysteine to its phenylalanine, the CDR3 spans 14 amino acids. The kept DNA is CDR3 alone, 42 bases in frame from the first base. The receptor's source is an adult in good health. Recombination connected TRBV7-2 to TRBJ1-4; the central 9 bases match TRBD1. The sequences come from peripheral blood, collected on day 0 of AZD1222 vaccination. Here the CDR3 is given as CASSVRTGEEKLFF. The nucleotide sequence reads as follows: TGTGCCAGCAGCGTAAGGACAGGGGAGGAAAAACTGTTTTTT.